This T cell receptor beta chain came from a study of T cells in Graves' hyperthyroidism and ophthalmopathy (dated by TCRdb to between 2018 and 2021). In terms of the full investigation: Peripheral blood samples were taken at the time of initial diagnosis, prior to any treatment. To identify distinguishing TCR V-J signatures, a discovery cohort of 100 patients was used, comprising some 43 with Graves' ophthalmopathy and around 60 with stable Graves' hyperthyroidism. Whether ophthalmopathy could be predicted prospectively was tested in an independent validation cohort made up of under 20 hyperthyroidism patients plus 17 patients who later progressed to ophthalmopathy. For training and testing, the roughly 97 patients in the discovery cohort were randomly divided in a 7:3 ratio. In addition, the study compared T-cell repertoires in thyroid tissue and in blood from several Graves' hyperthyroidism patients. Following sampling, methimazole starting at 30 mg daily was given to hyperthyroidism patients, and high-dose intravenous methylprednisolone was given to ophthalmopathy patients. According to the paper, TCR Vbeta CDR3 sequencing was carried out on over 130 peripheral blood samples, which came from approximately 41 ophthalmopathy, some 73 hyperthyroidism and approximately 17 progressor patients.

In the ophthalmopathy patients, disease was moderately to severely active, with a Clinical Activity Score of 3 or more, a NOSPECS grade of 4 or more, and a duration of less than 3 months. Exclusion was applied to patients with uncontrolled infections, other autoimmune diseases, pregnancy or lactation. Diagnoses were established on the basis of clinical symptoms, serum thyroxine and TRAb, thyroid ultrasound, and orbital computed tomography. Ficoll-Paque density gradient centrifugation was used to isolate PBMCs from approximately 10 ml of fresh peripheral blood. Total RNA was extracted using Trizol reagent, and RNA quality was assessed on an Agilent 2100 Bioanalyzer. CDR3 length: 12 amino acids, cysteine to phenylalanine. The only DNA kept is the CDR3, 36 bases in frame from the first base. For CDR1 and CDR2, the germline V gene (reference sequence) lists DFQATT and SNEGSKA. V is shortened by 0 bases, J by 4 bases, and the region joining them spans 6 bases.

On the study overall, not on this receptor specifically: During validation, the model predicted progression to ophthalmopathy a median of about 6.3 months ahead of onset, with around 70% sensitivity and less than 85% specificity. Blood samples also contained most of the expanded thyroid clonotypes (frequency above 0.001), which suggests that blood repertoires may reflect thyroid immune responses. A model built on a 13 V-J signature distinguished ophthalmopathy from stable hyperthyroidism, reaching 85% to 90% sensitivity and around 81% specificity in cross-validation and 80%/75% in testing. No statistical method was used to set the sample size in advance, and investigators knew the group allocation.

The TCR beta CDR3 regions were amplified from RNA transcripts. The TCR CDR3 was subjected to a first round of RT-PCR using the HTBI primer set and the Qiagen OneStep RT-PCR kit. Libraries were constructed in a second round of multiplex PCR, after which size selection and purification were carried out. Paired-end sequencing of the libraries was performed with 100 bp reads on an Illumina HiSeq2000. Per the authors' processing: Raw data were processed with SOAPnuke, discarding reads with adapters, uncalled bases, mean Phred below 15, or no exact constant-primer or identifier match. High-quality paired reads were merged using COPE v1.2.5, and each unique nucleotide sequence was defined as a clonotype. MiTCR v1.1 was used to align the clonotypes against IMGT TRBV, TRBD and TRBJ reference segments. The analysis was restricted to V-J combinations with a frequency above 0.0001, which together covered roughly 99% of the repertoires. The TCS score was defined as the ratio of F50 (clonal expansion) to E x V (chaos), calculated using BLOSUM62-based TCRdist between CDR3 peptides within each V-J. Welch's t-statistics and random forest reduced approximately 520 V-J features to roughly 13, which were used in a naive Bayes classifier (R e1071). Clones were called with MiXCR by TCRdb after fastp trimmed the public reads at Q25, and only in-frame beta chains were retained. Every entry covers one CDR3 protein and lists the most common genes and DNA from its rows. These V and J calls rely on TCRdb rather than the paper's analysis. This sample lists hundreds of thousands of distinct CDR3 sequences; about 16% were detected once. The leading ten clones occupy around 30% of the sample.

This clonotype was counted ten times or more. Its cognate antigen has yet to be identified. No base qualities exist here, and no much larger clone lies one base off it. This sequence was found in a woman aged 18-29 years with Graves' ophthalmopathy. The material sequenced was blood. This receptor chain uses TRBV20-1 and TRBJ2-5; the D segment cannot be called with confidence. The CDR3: CSARDGGETQYF. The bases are TGCAGTGCTAGAGATGGTGGAGAGACCCAGTACTTC.